This TCR beta chain comes out of a study of CD8+ T cells in alopecia areata. At the level of the study: Tofacitinib was taken orally by treated patients, and the dose was 5 to 10 mg twice daily. Study-wide points: Mouse data revealed clearer TCR sharing than patient data did, a gap possibly tied to HLA. Clonality exceeded that of normal scalp in lesional scalp, most notably in alopecia totalis/universalis. Expanded CD8+ clones among the top 100, and scalp clonality, were significantly decreased by tofacitinib.

Treatment defined: oral pan-JAK inhibitor, 5-10 mg twice daily. Deletions cut 4 bases from V and 6 bases from J, with 6 bases between. The CDR3 runs to 11 residues. CDR1 SQVTM and CDR2 ANQGSEA come from the germline V gene. This clone was observed a few times. Its specificity is unknown. Reverse transcribed after extraction, RNA yielded cDNA as the sequencing template. Method: immunoSEQ multiplex PCR; TCRdb's copy keeps in-frame clones and lacks some. The table records about 210,000 clones, around 66% of them present only once. This TCR derives from a human donor with alopecia areata. The chain has TRBV29-1 and TRBJ2-2; D is unclear. The sample consisted of CD4+ T cells sorted from blood, taken at week 4, from a patient treated with tofacitinib. CDR3 sequence (DNA): TGCAGCGTTGGGGAACCCGGGGAGCTGTTTTTT. The encoded protein is CSVGEPGELFF.